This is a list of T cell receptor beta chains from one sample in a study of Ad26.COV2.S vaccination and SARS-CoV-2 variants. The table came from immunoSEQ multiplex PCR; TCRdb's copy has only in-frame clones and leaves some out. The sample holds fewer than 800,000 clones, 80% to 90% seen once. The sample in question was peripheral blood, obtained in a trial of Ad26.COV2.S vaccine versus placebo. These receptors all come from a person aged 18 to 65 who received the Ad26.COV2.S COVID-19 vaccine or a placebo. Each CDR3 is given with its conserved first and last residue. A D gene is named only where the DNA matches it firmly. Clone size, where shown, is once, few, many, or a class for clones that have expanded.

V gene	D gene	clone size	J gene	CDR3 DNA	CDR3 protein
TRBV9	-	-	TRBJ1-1	TGTGCCAGCAGTCAGGGAGGTCTGAACACTGAAGCTTTCTTT	CASSQGGLNTEAFF
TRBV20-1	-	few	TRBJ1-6	TGCAGTGCTAGTAATCCGGAAGAGTATAATTCACCCCTCCACTTT	CSASNPEEYNSPLHF
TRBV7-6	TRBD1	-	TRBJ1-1	TGTGCCACCTGGTCTAGACAGGGGGACACTGAAGCTTTCTTT	CATWSRQGDTEAFF
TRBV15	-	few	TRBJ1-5	TGTGCCACCAGCAGAGGGGGTTTAGAGCCCCAGCATTTT	CATSRGGLEPQHF
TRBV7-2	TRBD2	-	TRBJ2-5	TGTGCCAGCAGCTTAGGACCTCAGCGGGGGCAAGAGACCCAGTACTTC	CASSLGPQRGQETQYF
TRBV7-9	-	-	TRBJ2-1	TGTGCCAGCAGCCAAGACAGGTTCACCTACAATGAGCAGTTCTTC	CASSQDRFTYNEQFF
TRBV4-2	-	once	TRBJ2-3	TGTGCCAGCAGCCAAGATTTTGGCCGACCTAGCACAGATACGCAGTATTTT	CASSQDFGRPSTDTQYF
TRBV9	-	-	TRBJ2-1	TGTGCCAGCAGCGTAGTGGAGGGGCGGGTCCCGGGGTATGAGCAGTTCTTC	CASSVVEGRVPGYEQFF
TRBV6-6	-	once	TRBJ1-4	TGTGCCAGCAGTTCGGGGAGCCAAAGGGAAAAACTGTTTTTT	CASSSGSQREKLFF
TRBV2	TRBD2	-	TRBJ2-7	TGTGCCAGCAGAGAGGGACTAGCCAACTACGAGCAGTACTTC	CASREGLANYEQYF